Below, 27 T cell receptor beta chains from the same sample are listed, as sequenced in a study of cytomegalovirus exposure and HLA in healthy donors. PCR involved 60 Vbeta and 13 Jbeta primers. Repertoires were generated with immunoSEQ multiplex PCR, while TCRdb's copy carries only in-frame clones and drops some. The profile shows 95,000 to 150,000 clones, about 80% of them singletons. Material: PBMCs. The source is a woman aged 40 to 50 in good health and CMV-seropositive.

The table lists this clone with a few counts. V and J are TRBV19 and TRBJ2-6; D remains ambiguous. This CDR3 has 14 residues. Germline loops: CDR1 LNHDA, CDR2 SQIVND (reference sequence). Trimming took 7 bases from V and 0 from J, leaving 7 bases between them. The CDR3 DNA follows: TGTGCCAGTACGTTACTCTCTGGGGCCAACGTCCTGACTTTC. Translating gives CASTLLSGANVLTF.

CDR3 bases: TGTGCCAGCAGCTTAGGTCAGAATGGCTACACCTTC. Translated: CASSLGQNGYTF. The V and J genes are TRBV7-9 and TRBJ1-2; D gene unclear. V was cut by 1 base and J by 6 bases, with 6 bases left in between. Per the germline V gene, CDR1 is SEHNR and CDR2 is FQNEAQ (reference sequence). The CDR3 loop spans 12 amino acids. Combining the CDR3 with reference TRBV7-9 and TRBJ1-2 gives the whole variable domain DTGVSQNPRHKITKRGQNVTFRCDPISEHNRLYWYRQTLGQGPEFLTYFQNEAQLEKSRLLSDRFSAERPKGSFSTLEIQRTEQGDSAMYLCASSLGQNGYTFGSGTRLTVV.

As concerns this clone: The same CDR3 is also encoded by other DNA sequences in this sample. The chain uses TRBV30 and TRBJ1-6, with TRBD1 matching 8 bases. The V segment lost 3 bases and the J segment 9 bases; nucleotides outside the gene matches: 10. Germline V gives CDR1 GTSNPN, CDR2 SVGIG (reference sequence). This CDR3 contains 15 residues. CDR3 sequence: CAWSRTTGGSSPLHF. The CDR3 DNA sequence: TGTGCCTGGAGCCGGACTACAGGGGGGAGTTCACCCCTCCACTTT.

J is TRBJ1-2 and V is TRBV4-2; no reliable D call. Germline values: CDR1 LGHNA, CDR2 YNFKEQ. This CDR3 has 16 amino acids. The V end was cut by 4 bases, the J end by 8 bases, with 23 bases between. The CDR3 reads CASSRPEVGSNSGYTF. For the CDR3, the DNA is TGTGCCAGCAGCCGCCCCGAGGTTGGGTCCAATTCGGGCTACACCTTC.

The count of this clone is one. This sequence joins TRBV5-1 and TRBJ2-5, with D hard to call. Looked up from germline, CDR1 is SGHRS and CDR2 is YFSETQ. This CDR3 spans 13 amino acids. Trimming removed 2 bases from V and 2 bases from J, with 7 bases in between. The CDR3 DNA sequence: TGCGCCAGCAGCTTATTTATGCAAGAGACCCAGTACTTC. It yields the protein CASSLFMQETQYF.

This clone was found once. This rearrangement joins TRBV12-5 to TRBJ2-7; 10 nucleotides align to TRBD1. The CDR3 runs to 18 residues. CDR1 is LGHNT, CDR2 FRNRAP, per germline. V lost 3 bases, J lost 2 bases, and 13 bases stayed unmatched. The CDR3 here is CASGFTFDRGRETYEQYF. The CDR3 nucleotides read TGTGCTAGTGGTTTCACCTTCGACAGGGGGCGCGAAACCTACGAGCAGTACTTC.

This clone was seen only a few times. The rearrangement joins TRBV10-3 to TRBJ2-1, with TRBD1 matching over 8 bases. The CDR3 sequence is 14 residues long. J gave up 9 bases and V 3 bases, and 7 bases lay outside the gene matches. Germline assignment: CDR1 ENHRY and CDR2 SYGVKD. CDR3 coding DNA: TGTGCCATCAGTGATTACGACAGGGGCGGTGAGCAGTTCTTC. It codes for CAISDYDRGGEQFF.

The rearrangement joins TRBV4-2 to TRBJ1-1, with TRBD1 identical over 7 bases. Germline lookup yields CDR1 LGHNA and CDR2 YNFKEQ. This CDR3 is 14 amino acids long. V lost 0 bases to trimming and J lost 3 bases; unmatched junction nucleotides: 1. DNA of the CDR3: TGTGCCAGCAGCCAAGACAGGGGGGACACTGAAGCTTTCTTT. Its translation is CASSQDRGDTEAFF.

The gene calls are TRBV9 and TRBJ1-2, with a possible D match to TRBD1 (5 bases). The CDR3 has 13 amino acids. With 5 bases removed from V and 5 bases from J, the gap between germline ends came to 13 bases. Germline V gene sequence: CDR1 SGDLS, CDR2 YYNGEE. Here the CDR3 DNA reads TGTGCCAGCAGGGGGGGACCGCGGTATGGCTACACCTTC. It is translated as CASRGGPRYGYTF. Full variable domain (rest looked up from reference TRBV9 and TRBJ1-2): DSGVTQTPKHLITATGQRVTLRCSPRSGDLSVYWYQQSLDQGLQFLIQYYNGEERAKGNILERFSAQQFPDLHSELNLSSLELGDSALYFCASRGGPRYGYTFGSGTRLTVV.

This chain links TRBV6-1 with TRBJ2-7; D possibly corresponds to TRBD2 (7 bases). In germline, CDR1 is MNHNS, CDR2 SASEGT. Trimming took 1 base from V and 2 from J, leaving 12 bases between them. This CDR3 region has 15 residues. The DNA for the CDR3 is TGTGCCAGCAGTGAAGGGGGAGGGGGGGCCTACGAGCAGTACTTC. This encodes CASSEGGGGAYEQYF.

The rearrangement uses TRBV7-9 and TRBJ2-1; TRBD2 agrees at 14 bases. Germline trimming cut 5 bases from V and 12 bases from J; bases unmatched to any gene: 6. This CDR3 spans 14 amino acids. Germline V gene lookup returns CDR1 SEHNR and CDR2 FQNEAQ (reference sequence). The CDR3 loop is CASSRAGLAGGQFF. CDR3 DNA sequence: TGTGCCAGCAGCCGAGCCGGACTAGCGGGGGGGCAGTTCTTC.

CDR3 residues: CASSLAPGTGELFF. As DNA, the CDR3 is TGTGCCAGCAGCTTAGCCCCGGGCACCGGGGAGCTGTTTTTT. The chain employs TRBV7-2 and TRBJ2-2; D is unclear. Trimming cost V 0 bases and J 4 bases, with 6 bases left between them. Germline V gene lookup returns CDR1 SGHTA and CDR2 FQGNSA. This CDR3 has 14 residues.

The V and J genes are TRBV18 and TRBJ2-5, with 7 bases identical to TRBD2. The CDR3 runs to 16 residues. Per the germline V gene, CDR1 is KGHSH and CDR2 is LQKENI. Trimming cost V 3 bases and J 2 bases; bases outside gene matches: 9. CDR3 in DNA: TGTGCCAGCTCACCGCTGTGGGGAGCGGGGCAAGAGACCCAGTACTTC. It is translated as CASSPLWGAGQETQYF.

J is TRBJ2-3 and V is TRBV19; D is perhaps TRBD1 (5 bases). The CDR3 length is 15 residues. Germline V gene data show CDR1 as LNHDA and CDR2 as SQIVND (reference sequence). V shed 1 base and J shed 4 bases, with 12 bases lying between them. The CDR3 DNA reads TGTGCCAGTAGTATAGCCGTTGGGGCCGCAGATACGCAGTATTTT. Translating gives CASSIAVGAADTQYF.

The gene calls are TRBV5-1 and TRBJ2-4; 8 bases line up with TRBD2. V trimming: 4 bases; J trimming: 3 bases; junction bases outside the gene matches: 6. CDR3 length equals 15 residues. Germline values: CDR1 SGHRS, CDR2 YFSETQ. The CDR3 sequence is CASSPTAGDKNIQYF. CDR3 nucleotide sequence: TGCGCCAGCAGCCCCACAGCGGGGGACAAAAACATTCAGTACTTC.

The CDR3 sequence is CASSLFRGQGKETQYF. The DNA for the CDR3 is TGTGCCAGCAGCTTATTCCGGGGACAGGGGAAAGAGACCCAGTACTTC. The J gene is TRBJ2-5, the V gene TRBV5-8; 10 bases are a match to TRBD1. Per the germline V gene, CDR1 is SGHTS and CDR2 is YDEGEE. V was pared by 2 bases and J by 3 bases, with 7 bases of the junction left unmatched. The CDR3 spans 16 residues.

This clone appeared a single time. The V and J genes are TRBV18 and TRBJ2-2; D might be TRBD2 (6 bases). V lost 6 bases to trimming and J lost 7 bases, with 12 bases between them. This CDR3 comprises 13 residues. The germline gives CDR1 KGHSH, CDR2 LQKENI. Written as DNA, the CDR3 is TGTGCCAGCTCCCTGGAGGGGAGCGGGGAGCTGTTTTTT. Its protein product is CASSLEGSGELFF.

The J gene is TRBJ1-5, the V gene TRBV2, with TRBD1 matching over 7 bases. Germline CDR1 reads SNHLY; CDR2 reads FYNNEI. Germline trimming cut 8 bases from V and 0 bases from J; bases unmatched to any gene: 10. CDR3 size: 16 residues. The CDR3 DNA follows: TGTGCCAGCCCTAAACTGGACAGGTGTAGCAATCAGCCCCAGCATTTT. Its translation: CASPKLDRCSNQPQHF.

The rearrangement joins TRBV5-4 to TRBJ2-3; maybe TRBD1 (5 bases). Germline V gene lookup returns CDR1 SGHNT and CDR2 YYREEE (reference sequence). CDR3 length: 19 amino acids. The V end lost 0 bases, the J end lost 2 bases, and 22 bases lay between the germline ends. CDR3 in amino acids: CASSLASWSETVYTDTQYF. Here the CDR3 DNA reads TGTGCCAGCAGCTTGGCCTCCTGGAGTGAGACAGTTTACACAGATACGCAGTATTTT. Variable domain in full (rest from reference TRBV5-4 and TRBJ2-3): ETGVTQSPTHLIKTRGQQVTLRCSSQSGHNTVSWYQQALGQGPQFIFQYYREEENGRGNFPPRFSGLQFPNYSSELNVNALELDDSALYLCASSLASWSETVYTDTQYFGPGTRLTVL.

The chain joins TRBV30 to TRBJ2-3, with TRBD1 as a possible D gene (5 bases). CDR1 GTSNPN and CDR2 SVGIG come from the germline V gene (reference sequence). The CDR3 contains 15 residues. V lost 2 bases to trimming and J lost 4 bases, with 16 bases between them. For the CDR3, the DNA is TGTGCCTGGAGTTCCCACCTCAGGGTTCCAGATACGCAGTATTTT. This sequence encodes CAWSSHLRVPDTQYF.

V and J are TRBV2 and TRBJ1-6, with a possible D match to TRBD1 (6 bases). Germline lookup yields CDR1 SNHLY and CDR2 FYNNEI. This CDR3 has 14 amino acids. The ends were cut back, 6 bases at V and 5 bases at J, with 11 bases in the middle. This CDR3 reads CASRAGQNNSPLHF. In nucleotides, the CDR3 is TGTGCCAGCAGGGCCGGACAGAATAATTCACCCCTCCACTTT. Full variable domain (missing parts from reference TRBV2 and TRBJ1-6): EPEVTQTPSHQVTQMGQEVILRCVPISNHLYFYWYRQILGQKVEFLVSFYNNEISEKSEIFDDQFSVERPDGSNFTLKIRSTKLEDSAMYFCASRAGQNNSPLHFGNGTRLTVT.

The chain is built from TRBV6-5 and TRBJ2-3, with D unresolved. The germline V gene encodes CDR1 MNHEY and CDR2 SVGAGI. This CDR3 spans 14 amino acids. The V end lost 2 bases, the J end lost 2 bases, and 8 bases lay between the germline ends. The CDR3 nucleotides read TGTGCCAGCAGTTACGGGCCTTTCACAGATACGCAGTATTTT. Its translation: CASSYGPFTDTQYF.

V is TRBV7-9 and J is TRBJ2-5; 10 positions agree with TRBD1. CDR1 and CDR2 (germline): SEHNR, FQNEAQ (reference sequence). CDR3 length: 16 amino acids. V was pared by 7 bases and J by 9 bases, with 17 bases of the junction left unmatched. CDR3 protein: CASNHRDRGFREAQYF. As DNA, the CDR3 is TGTGCCAGCAACCATCGGGACAGGGGATTTCGGGAGGCCCAGTACTTC. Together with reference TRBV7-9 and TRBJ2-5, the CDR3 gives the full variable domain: DTGVSQNPRHKITKRGQNVTFRCDPISEHNRLYWYRQTLGQGPEFLTYFQNEAQLEKSRLLSDRFSAERPKGSFSTLEIQRTEQGDSAMYLCASNHRDRGFREAQYFGPGTRLLVL.

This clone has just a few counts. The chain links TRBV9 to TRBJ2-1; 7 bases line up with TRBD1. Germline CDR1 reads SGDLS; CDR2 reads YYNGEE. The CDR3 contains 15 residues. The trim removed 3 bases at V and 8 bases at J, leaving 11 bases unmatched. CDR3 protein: CASSGRTGRLDEQFF. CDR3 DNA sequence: TGTGCCAGCAGCGGAAGGACAGGAAGGCTCGATGAGCAGTTCTTC. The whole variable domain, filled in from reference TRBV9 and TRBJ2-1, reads DSGVTQTPKHLITATGQRVTLRCSPRSGDLSVYWYQQSLDQGLQFLIQYYNGEERAKGNILERFSAQQFPDLHSELNLSSLELGDSALYFCASSGRTGRLDEQFFGPGTRLTVL.

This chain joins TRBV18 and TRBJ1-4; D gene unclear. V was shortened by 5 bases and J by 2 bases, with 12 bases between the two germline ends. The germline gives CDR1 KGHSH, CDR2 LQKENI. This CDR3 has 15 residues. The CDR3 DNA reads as TGTGCCAGCTCAACGCAGGTTCCCACTAATGAAAAACTGTTTTTT. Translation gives CASSTQVPTNEKLFF.

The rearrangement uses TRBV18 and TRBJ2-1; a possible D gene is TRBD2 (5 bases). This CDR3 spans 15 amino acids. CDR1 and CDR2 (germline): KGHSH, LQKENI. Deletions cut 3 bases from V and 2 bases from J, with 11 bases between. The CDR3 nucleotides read TGTGCCAGCTCACCCGCGAGCGGAACCTACAATGAGCAGTTCTTC. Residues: CASSPASGTYNEQFF.

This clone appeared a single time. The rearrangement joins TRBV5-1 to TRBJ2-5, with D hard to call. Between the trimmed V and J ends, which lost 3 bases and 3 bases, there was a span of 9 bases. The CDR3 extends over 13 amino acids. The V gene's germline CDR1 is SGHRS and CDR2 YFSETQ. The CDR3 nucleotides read TGCGCCAGCAGCTCCCGGGTGGAAGAGACCCAGTACTTC. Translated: CASSSRVEETQYF.